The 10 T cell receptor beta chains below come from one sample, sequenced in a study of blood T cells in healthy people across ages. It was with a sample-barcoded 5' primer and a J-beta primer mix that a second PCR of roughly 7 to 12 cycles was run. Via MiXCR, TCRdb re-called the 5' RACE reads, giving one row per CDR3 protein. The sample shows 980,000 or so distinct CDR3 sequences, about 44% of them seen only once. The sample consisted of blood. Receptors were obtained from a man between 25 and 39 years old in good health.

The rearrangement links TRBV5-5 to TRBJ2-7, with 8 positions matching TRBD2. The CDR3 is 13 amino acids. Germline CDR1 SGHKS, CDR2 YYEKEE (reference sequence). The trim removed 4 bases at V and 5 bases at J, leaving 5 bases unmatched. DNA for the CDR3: TGTGCCAGCAGCCCGGGGACTAGAAACGAGCAGTACTTC. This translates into CASSPGTRNEQYF.

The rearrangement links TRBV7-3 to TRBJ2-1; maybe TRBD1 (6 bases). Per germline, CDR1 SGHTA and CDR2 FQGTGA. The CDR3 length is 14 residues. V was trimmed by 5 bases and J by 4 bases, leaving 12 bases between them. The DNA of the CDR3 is TGTGCCAGCAGCCCGTACGGACAGTACAATGAGCAGTTCTTC. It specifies CASSPYGQYNEQFF.

CDR3 loop: CASTGSTQNSPLHF. The CDR3 bases are TGTGCCAGCACAGGGTCGACGCAAAATTCACCCCTCCACTTT. This chain links TRBV28 with TRBJ1-6, with D perhaps TRBD1 (5 bases). Trimming cost V 7 bases and J 7 bases, with 14 bases left between them. CDR1 MDHEN and CDR2 SYDVKM come from the germline V gene. This CDR3 comprises 14 residues.

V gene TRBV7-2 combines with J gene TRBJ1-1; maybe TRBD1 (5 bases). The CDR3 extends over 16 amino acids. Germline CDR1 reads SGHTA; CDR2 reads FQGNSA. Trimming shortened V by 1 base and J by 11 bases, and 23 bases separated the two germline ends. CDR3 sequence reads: CASSLVFQGAGGSAFF. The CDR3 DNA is TGTGCCAGCAGCTTAGTTTTTCAGGGCGCGGGAGGCAGCGCTTTCTTT.

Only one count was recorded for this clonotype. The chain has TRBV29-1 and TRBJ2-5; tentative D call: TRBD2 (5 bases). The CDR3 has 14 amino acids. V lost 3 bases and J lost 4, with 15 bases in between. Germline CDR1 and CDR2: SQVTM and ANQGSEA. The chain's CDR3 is CSVDGLDWGETQYF. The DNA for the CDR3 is TGCAGCGTTGATGGACTGGACTGGGGAGAGACCCAGTACTTC.

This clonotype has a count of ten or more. The CDR3 loop reads CASRGLADYEQYF. DNA for the CDR3: TGTGCCAGCAGAGGACTAGCAGATTACGAGCAGTACTTC. The chain couples TRBV27 to TRBJ2-7, with 8 nucleotides matching TRBD2. The CDR3 is made up of 13 amino acids. After removal of 6 bases from V and 4 bases from J, the junction contained 5 bases not matched to a gene. Germline V gene sequence: CDR1 MNHEY, CDR2 SMNVEV (reference sequence).

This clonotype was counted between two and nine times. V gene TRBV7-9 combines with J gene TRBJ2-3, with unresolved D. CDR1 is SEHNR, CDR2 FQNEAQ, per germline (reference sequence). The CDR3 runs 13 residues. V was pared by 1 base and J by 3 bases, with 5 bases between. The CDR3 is CASSLVLTDTQYF. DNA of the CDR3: TGTGCCAGCAGCTTAGTTCTGACAGATACGCAGTATTTT. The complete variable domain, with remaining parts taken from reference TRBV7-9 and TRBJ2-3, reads DTGVSQNPRHKITKRGQNVTFRCDPISEHNRLYWYRQTLGQGPEFLTYFQNEAQLEKSRLLSDRFSAERPKGSFSTLEIQRTEQGDSAMYLCASSLVLTDTQYFGPGTRLTVL.

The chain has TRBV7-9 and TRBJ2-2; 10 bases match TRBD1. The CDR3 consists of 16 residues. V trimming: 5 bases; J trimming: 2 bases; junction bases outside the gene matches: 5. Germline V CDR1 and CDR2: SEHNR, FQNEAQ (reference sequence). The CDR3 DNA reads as TGTGCCAGCAGCCCTGACAGGGGGCTTAACACCGGGGAGCTGTTTTTT. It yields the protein CASSPDRGLNTGELFF.

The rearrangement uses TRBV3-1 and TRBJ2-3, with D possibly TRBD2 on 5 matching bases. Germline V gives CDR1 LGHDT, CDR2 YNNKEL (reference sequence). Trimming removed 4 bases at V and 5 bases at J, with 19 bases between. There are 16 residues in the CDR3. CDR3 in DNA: TGTGCCAGCAGCCGTGCAGCGGATAGCATTGTAGATACGCAGTATTTT. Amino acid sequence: CASSRAADSIVDTQYF.

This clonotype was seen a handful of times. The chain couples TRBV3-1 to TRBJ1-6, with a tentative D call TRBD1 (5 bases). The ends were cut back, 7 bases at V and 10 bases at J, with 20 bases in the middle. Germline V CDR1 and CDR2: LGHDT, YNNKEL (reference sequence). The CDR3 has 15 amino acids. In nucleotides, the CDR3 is TGTGCCAGCATGACAGTTGGGGAGAGAAGATCACCCCTCCACTTT. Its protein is CASMTVGERRSPLHF.